These T cell receptor beta chains were read from a single sample in a study of cytomegalovirus exposure and HLA in healthy donors. The protocol was immunoSEQ multiplex PCR, while the TCRdb copy is restricted to in-frame clones and leaves out a portion. The repertoire has 95,000 to 150,000 clones, around 77% of them found once; the top ten carry over 10%. The sample taken for sequencing was PBMCs. The receptors derive from a woman between 35 and 50 years old in good health and CMV-seropositive. CDR3s include the opening cysteine and the closing phenylalanine or tryptophan. A D gene is named only where the DNA matches it firmly. Clone size is shown for a subset of rows, as once, few, many or a class of expanded clone.

J gene: TRBJ1-2; V gene: TRBV27; clone size: NA; D gene: NA; CDR3 protein: CASTGYGTSNYGYTF; CDR3 DNA: TGTGCCAGCACCGGATACGGGACATCTAACTATGGCTACACCTTC
J gene: TRBJ1-1; V gene: TRBV11-2; clone size: NA; D gene: NA; CDR3 protein: CASSYHSGEAFF; CDR3 DNA: TGTGCCAGCAGCTACCATTCAGGTGAAGCTTTCTTT
J gene: TRBJ2-7; V gene: TRBV19; clone size: NA; D gene: TRBD2; CDR3 protein: CASSIAGRASYEQYF; CDR3 DNA: TGTGCCAGTAGTATAGCCGGGAGGGCCTCCTACGAGCAGTACTTC
J gene: TRBJ2-7; V gene: TRBV14; clone size: once; D gene: TRBD1; CDR3 protein: CAGTGVDEQYF; CDR3 DNA: TGTGCCGGGACAGGTGTTGACGAGCAGTACTTC
J gene: TRBJ2-2; V gene: TRBV30; clone size: few; D gene: TRBD2; CDR3 protein: CAWSPRAGRTGELFF; CDR3 DNA: TGTGCCTGGAGCCCCCGAGCGGGAAGGACCGGGGAGCTGTTTTTT
J gene: TRBJ2-5; V gene: TRBV6-1; clone size: NA; D gene: NA; CDR3 protein: CASSPYQETQYF; CDR3 DNA: TGTGCCAGCAGTCCCTACCAAGAGACCCAGTACTTC
J gene: TRBJ1-5; V gene: TRBV6-1; clone size: few; D gene: NA; CDR3 protein: CALGPGQNNQPQHF; CDR3 DNA: TGTGCCCTCGGACCTGGACAGAACAATCAGCCCCAGCATTTT
J gene: TRBJ1-2; V gene: TRBV18; clone size: NA; D gene: NA; CDR3 protein: CASSPKGGYGYTF; CDR3 DNA: TGTGCCAGCTCTCCCAAAGGGGGCTATGGCTACACCTTC
J gene: TRBJ1-2; V gene: TRBV2; clone size: NA; D gene: TRBD1; CDR3 protein: CASSENEGAGYGYTF; CDR3 DNA: TGTGCCAGCAGTGAAAATGAGGGGGCGGGGTATGGCTACACCTTC
J gene: TRBJ2-7; V gene: TRBV5-4; clone size: NA; D gene: TRBD1; CDR3 protein: CASSRQGVYEQYF; CDR3 DNA: TGTGCCAGCAGCAGACAGGGGGTTTACGAGCAGTACTTC
J gene: TRBJ2-3; V gene: TRBV4-1; clone size: NA; D gene: TRBD2; CDR3 protein: CASSQDAASGDTQYF; CDR3 DNA: TGCGCCAGCAGCCAAGATGCCGCTAGCGGAGATACGCAGTATTTT
J gene: TRBJ2-7; V gene: TRBV25-1; clone size: NA; D gene: NA; CDR3 protein: CASSPPTGGAGEQYF; CDR3 DNA: TGTGCCAGCAGTCCCCCAACAGGGGGAGCGGGGGAGCAGTACTTC
J gene: TRBJ1-5; V gene: TRBV19; clone size: once; D gene: TRBD1; CDR3 protein: CASSTSGTGGQPQHF; CDR3 DNA: TGTGCCAGTAGTACTTCAGGGACAGGCGGACAGCCCCAGCATTTT
J gene: TRBJ2-2; V gene: TRBV2; clone size: NA; D gene: TRBD2; CDR3 protein: CASSEPSGLTGELFF; CDR3 DNA: TGTGCCAGCAGTGAACCTAGCGGGTTAACCGGGGAGCTGTTTTTT